The 16 T cell receptor beta chains listed next were all sequenced from one sample in a study of regulatory T cells in long-lasting Graves disease. Through Arm-PCR of CDR3 regions and iRepertoire HTBI primers, TCR beta libraries were built. TCRdb used MiXCR to reprocess the multiplex PCR reads, holding one entry per CDR3 protein. The sample carries roughly 450,000 distinct CDR3 sequences, around 20% recorded once. Time point defined: persistent/refractory GD, antithyroid drugs over 5 years with positive TRAb. PBMCs were the source of the RNA used for TCR sequencing. The sequenced sample was peripheral blood mononuclear cells (PBMCs), obtained when the disease was refractory, from a patient treated with antithyroid drugs. Receptor source: a female donor with Graves disease.

This clonotype was counted between two and nine times. This chain connects TRBV28 to TRBJ1-1; TRBD1 matches at 7 bases. The CDR3 has 14 amino acids. Germline loops: CDR1 MDHEN, CDR2 SYDVKM. Trimming cost V 6 bases and J 1 base; bases outside gene matches: 5. This CDR3 is CASRPGQRNTEAFF. CDR3 coding DNA: TGTGCCAGCAGACCGGGACAGAGGAACACTGAAGCTTTCTTT.

This clonotype turned up a few times. The CDR3 is CASSYARAQNSPLHF. CDR3 bases: TGTGCCAGCAGCTACGCTAGGGCGCAGAATTCACCCCTCCACTTT. This chain uses TRBV3-1 with TRBJ1-6; unclear D gene. V lost 5 bases to trimming and J lost 7 bases, with 15 bases between them. CDR3 length: 15 residues. Germline CDR1 LGHDT, CDR2 YNNKEL (reference sequence).

This clonotype was seen repeatedly, ten times or more. The chain combines TRBV10-3 with TRBJ1-1; possible D gene TRBD1, 6 bases. Deletions cut 3 bases from V and 5 bases from J, with 13 bases between. There are 14 residues in the CDR3. Germline CDR1 ENHRY, CDR2 SYGVKD. The chain's CDR3 is CAISDKGGKTEAFF. The DNA of the CDR3 is TGTGCCATCAGTGATAAGGGGGGGAAGACTGAAGCTTTCTTT.

This clonotype was detected many times. CDR3 DNA: TGTGCCAGCAGTCCGTCCCTACTAGCGTCAATACAAGAGACCCAGTACTTC. This encodes CASSPSLLASIQETQYF. The gene calls are TRBV28 and TRBJ2-5, with TRBD2 matching 7 bases. The CDR3 extends over 17 amino acids. Germline V gives CDR1 MDHEN, CDR2 SYDVKM. The J segment lost 2 bases and the V segment lost 5 bases, leaving 14 bases of the junction unmatched.

This clonotype showed up just a few times. The chain uses TRBV5-1 and TRBJ2-7; TRBD2 agrees at 7 bases. The CDR3 has 15 residues. Germline CDR1 is SGHRS and CDR2 is YFSETQ. The trim removed 4 bases at V and 2 bases at J, leaving 9 bases unmatched. The CDR3 reads CASSLIGTNTYEQYF. In nucleotides, the CDR3 is TGCGCCAGCAGCCTAATCGGGACTAATACCTACGAGCAGTACTTC.

This clonotype was seen many times. This chain connects TRBV12-3 or TRBV12-4 to TRBJ1-5; D gene unclear. Trimming stripped 2 bases from V and 5 bases from J, with 13 bases between. CDR3 length equals 15 residues. The CDR3 reads CASSLIGTPHQPQHF. The CDR3 DNA sequence: TGTGCCAGCAGTTTAATTGGAACACCACATCAGCCCCAGCATTTT.

This clonotype came up many times. The chain couples TRBV27 to TRBJ2-7; TRBD2 matches at 11 bases. There are 15 residues in the CDR3. V lost 6 bases, J lost 2 bases, and 6 bases stayed unmatched. Germline loops: CDR1 MNHEY, CDR2 SMNVEV (reference sequence). The CDR3 bases are TGTGCCAGCAGCCCGACTAGCGGGATACCCTACGAGCAGTACTTC. It yields the protein CASSPTSGIPYEQYF.

This CDR3 reads CASSVQGTSNTEAFF. Written as DNA, the CDR3 is TGTGCCAGCAGCGTTCAAGGGACTTCGAACACTGAAGCTTTCTTT. The chain recombines TRBV9 with TRBJ1-1; D is possibly TRBD1 (5 bases). Germline lookup yields CDR1 SGDLS and CDR2 YYNGEE. V was cut by 2 bases and J by 1 base, with 12 bases left in between. The CDR3 sequence is 15 residues long. Full variable domain (missing parts from reference TRBV9 and TRBJ1-1): DSGVTQTPKHLITATGQRVTLRCSPRSGDLSVYWYQQSLDQGLQFLIQYYNGEERAKGNILERFSAQQFPDLHSELNLSSLELGDSALYFCASSVQGTSNTEAFFGQGTRLTVV.

This clonotype occurred many times. CDR3 nucleotides: TGTGCCAGCAACAAGGACATGGACTATGGCTACACCTTC. Its translation is CASNKDMDYGYTF. The J gene is TRBJ1-2, the V gene TRBV12-3 or TRBV12-4; perhaps TRBD1 as D (5 bases). The V and J ends lost 7 bases and 3 bases respectively, with 12 bases between them. This CDR3 spans 13 amino acids.

The chain has TRBV24-1 and TRBJ2-2, with D maybe TRBD2 (6 bases). Per the germline V gene, CDR1 is KGHDR and CDR2 is SFDVKD. The CDR3 has 15 amino acids. Between the trimmed V and J ends, which lost 8 bases and 0 bases, there was a span of 12 bases. The CDR3: CATNHGGANTGELFF. The DNA of the CDR3 is TGTGCCACCAATCATGGCGGGGCGAACACCGGGGAGCTGTTTTTT.

The chain couples TRBV20-1 to TRBJ2-7; 9 bases fit TRBD2. CDR3 size: 14 residues. Germline CDR1 and CDR2: DFQATT and SNEGSKA (reference sequence). V shed 4 bases and J 8 bases; nucleotides not matched to a gene: 12. The CDR3 protein is CSATLASGNFKQYF. CDR3 bases: TGCAGTGCTACTCTAGCTAGCGGGAACTTTAAGCAGTACTTC.

The chain joins TRBV15 to TRBJ1-2, with 10 bases fitting TRBD1. J lost 7 bases, V lost 3 bases, and 8 bases had no gene match. The CDR3 sequence is 15 residues long. Germline V lookup: CDR1 LNHNV, CDR2 YYDKDF (reference sequence). For the CDR3, the DNA is TGTGCCACCAGCAGTCCGGGACAGGGGTACGGTGGCTACACCTTC. Protein sequence: CATSSPGQGYGGYTF. Full variable domain (remainder filled in from reference TRBV15 and TRBJ1-2): DAMVIQNPRYQVTQFGKPVTLSCSQTLNHNVMYWYQQKSSQAPKLLFHYYDKDFNNEADTPDNFQSRRPNTSFCFLDIRSPGLGDTAMYLCATSSPGQGYGGYTFGSGTRLTVV.

The J gene is TRBJ2-7, the V gene TRBV7-2; 7 positions match TRBD2. The ends lost 7 bases at V and 7 bases at J; junction bases unmatched: 13. This CDR3 has 14 amino acids. Germline V gene lookup returns CDR1 SGHTA and CDR2 FQGNSA. The CDR3 DNA reads as TGTGCCAGCACTCTCGGGGGAGGGAGCTTGGAGCAGTACTTC. Translation: CASTLGGGSLEQYF. The full variable domain, its missing parts supplied by reference TRBV7-2 and TRBJ2-7, is GAGVSQSPSNKVTEKGKDVELRCDPISGHTALYWYRQSLGQGLEFLIYFQGNSAPDKSGLPSDRFSAERTGGSVSTLTIQRTQQEDSAVYLCASTLGGGSLEQYFGPGTRLTVT.

The chain uses TRBV7-2 and TRBJ2-7; a possible D gene is TRBD2 (7 bases). V shed 2 bases and J shed 5 bases, with 13 bases lying between them. Germline CDR1 is SGHTA and CDR2 is FQGNSA. This CDR3 has 14 residues. The CDR3 loop reads CASSLSWGGDEQYF. In DNA, the CDR3 is TGTGCCAGCAGCTTATCGTGGGGGGGCGACGAGCAGTACTTC.

V usage is TRBV6-1 and J usage is TRBJ2-7, with no clear D. V gave up 8 bases and J gave up 3 bases, with 20 bases separating them. CDR1 is MNHNS, CDR2 SASEGT, per germline. There are 15 residues in the CDR3. This CDR3 is CASALGFANSYEQYF. In DNA form, the CDR3 reads TGTGCCAGCGCCCTTGGCTTTGCGAATAGCTACGAGCAGTACTTC.

This clonotype appeared a few times. The genes are TRBV29-1 and TRBJ2-2; 10 bases agree with TRBD1. Germline lookup yields CDR1 SQVTM and CDR2 ANQGSEA. J was trimmed by 7 bases and V by 5 bases; bases with no gene match: 4. This CDR3 comprises 13 residues. The CDR3 spells CSVRTGGSGELFF. CDR3 nucleotides: TGCAGCGTTCGGACAGGGGGGAGCGGGGAGCTGTTTTTT.